The present T cell receptor (beta chain) was sequenced within a study of beta chain features in type 1 diabetes. General study findings and limits: A moderate, significant TCRB CDR3 shortening appeared in type 1 diabetes across four CD4+ subsets.

A few counts support this clone. Its antigen is not identified. Expressed TCRB transcripts got sequenced, as all isolated RNA was reverse transcribed. TCRdb keeps only in-frame clones here, not all; method: immunoSEQ multiplex PCR. The table shows almost 350,000 clones, with 9.3% occurring only once. Sequencing was done on a sample of central memory CD4+ T cells from blood. This receptor was identified in a man aged 30 to 45 with type 1 diabetes.

As DNA, the CDR3 is TGTGCCAGCAGTCTCACCTTCCAGGGCGGGCAGCCCCAGCATTTT. It translates to CASSLTFQGGQPQHF. The V and J genes are TRBV6-5 and TRBJ1-5, with a possible D match to TRBD1 (5 bases). CDR3 length: 15 residues. The V end was cut by 5 bases, the J end by 7 bases, with 18 bases between. The germline V gene encodes CDR1 MNHEY and CDR2 SVGAGI.